Listed here are 10 T cell receptor beta chains from one sample, sequenced in a study of regulatory T cells in long-lasting Graves disease. HTBI primers from iRepertoire and Arm-PCR of CDR3 regions yielded the TCR beta libraries. TCRdb fed the multiplex PCR reads into MiXCR, producing one record per CDR3 protein. The sample holds fewer than 650,000 distinct CDR3 sequences, around 15% seen once. The time point was: newly diagnosed GD, antithyroid drugs for less than 3 months. Generation of the TCR library employed RNA extracted from PBMCs. The same data also went into a second study, on T cells in Graves' hyperthyroidism and ophthalmopathy.

Sequencing was performed on peripheral blood mononuclear cells (PBMCs), taken at new diagnosis, from a patient treated with antithyroid drugs. The receptors shown here come from a man aged 18 to 30 with Graves disease.

The J gene is TRBJ2-5, the V gene TRBV20-1; tentatively, D is TRBD1 or TRBD2 (5 bases each). The CDR3 has 15 residues. V shed 5 bases and J shed 4 bases, with 20 bases lying between them. Germline V gives CDR1 DFQATT, CDR2 SNEGSKA (reference sequence). CDR3 sequence reads: CSASITGPRGETQYF. In DNA form, the CDR3 reads TGCAGTGCTTCCATAACGGGACCCCGGGGAGAGACCCAGTACTTC.

In this sample, this clonotype turned up a few times. This chain joins TRBV5-1 and TRBJ1-3; D gene uncertain. The CDR3 totals 14 residues. Germline V gene sequence: CDR1 SGHRS, CDR2 YFSETQ. The V gene lost 1 base and the J gene lost 2 bases, with 7 bases spanning the gap. CDR3 sequence (DNA): TGCGCCAGCAGCTTGACGCCAGCTGGAAACACCATATATTTT. Protein: CASSLTPAGNTIYF.

This clonotype has only a few counts. The genes are TRBV27 and TRBJ2-1, with D unclear. The germline gives CDR1 MNHEY, CDR2 SMNVEV (reference sequence). The CDR3 length is 14 residues. With 2 bases removed from V and 2 bases from J, the gap between germline ends came to 7 bases. The CDR3 loop is CASSLNQPYNEQFF. Written as DNA, the CDR3 is TGTGCCAGCAGTTTAAACCAGCCCTACAATGAGCAGTTCTTC.

This clonotype was seen at least ten times. CDR3 coding DNA: TGTGCCAGCAGCCCCGGGACAGGGACATATACGCAGTATTTT. Residues: CASSPGTGTYTQYF. The genes are TRBV28 and TRBJ2-3; 9 nucleotides match TRBD1. This CDR3 comprises 14 residues. Germline V lookup: CDR1 MDHEN, CDR2 SYDVKM. V gave up 6 bases and J gave up 7 bases; unmatched junction bases: 8.

This clonotype was detected only a few times. The rearrangement joins TRBV3-1 to TRBJ2-7; TRBD2 matches at 10 bases. CDR1 and CDR2 (germline): LGHDT, YNNKEL (reference sequence). V shed 3 bases, J shed 2 bases, and the junction held 1 base outside the gene matches. The CDR3 spans 14 residues. Written as DNA, the CDR3 is TGTGCCAGCAGCCACACTAGCGGGACCTACGAGCAGTACTTC. Amino acids: CASSHTSGTYEQYF.

This clonotype was found many times. V usage is TRBV28 and J usage is TRBJ2-5; 7 nucleotides line up with TRBD1. After removal of 6 bases from V and 4 bases from J, the junction contained 8 bases not matched to a gene. CDR1 MDHEN and CDR2 SYDVKM come from the germline V gene. CDR3 length: 14 residues. CDR3 bases: TGTGCCAGCAGAAGCCGGGACAGCGTAGAGACCCAGTACTTC. Encoded protein: CASRSRDSVETQYF.

The genes are TRBV19 and TRBJ2-1; D is perhaps TRBD1 or TRBD2 (5 bases each). CDR1 is LNHDA, CDR2 SQIVND, per germline (reference sequence). The CDR3 has 12 amino acids. The V and J ends lost 7 bases and 6 bases respectively, with 10 bases between them. In DNA, the CDR3 is TGTGCCAGTACAGGGAGTAGCAATGAGCAGTTCTTC. It codes for CASTGSSNEQFF. Complete variable domain (other parts from reference TRBV19 and TRBJ2-1): DGGITQSPKYLFRKEGQNVTLSCEQNLNHDAMYWYRQDPGQGLRLIYYSQIVNDFQKGDIAEGYSVSREKKESFPLTVTSAQKNPTAFYLCASTGSSNEQFFGPGTRLTVL.

This clonotype was detected a few times. J is TRBJ2-6 and V is TRBV19; D is unclear. This CDR3 has 16 amino acids. CDR1 LNHDA and CDR2 SQIVND come from the germline V gene (reference sequence). Trimming shortened V by 6 bases and J by 1 base, and 13 bases separated the two germline ends. The CDR3 reads CASSPSFQSGANVLTF. DNA for the CDR3: TGTGCCAGTAGCCCTTCATTCCAGTCTGGGGCCAACGTCCTGACTTTC.

About this clonotype itself: An end of the junction differs from the germline gene, which may be a read error. The V gene is TRBV30, the J gene TRBJ2-3; 15 bases match TRBD2. The CDR3 covers 13 residues. CDR1 is GTSNPN and CDR2 is SVGIG in the germline V gene (reference sequence). The DNA of the CDR3 is TGTGCCTGGAGTGAAGGACTAGCGGGAGGGTCGAATTTT. It encodes CAWSEGLAGGSNF. Using reference TRBV30 and TRBJ2-3 for the parts outside the CDR3, the full variable domain is SQTIHQWPATLVQPVGSPLSLECTVEGTSNPNLYWYRQAAGRGLQLLFYSVGIGQISSEVPQNLSASRPQDRQFILSSKKLLLSDSGFYLCAWSEGLAGGSNFGPGTRLTVL.

This clonotype was seen only a few times. The rearrangement uses TRBV2 and TRBJ2-3; 15 nucleotides line up with TRBD2. The CDR3 totals 17 residues. V lost 6 bases and J lost 5; bases outside the gene matches: 9. From germline, CDR1 is SNHLY and CDR2 FYNNEI. The CDR3 reads CASSDGLAGGPGDTQYF. The CDR3 nucleotides are TGTGCCAGCAGCGATGGACTAGCGGGAGGGCCGGGAGATACGCAGTATTTT.